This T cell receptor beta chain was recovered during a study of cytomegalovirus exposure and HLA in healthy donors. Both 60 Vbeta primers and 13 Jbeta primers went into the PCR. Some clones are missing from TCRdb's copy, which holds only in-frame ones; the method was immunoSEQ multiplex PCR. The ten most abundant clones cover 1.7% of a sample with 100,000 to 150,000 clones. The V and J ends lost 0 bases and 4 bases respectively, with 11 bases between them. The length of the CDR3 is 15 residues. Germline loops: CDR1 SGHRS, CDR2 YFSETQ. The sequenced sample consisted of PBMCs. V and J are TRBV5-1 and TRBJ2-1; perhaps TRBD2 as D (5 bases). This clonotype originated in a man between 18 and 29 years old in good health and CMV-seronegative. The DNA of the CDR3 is TGCGCCAGCAGCTTGGAATCCCGGGGATACAATGAGCAGTTCTTC. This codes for CASSLESRGYNEQFF.